This entry concerns a single T cell receptor beta chain. Antigen unknown. Per the germline V gene, CDR1 is MNHEY and CDR2 is SVGEGT. The CDR3 runs to 14 residues. The sample belongs to a study of Ad26.COV2.S vaccination and SARS-CoV-2 variants. Whole-study results and caveats: Substantial response breadth was reportedly seen for spike-specific CD8+ and CD4+ T cells after vaccination.

The treatment was: around 19 received Ad26.COV2.S at low or high dose, single or two shots; roughly 5 received placebo; per-sample allocation not given. Sampling was performed 63 days after the first vaccine or placebo injection. Clones were read by immunoSEQ multiplex PCR, and TCRdb kept only the in-frame ones, dropping some. Of under 400,000 clones in the sample, roughly 84% were seen once. The chain employs TRBV6-2 or TRBV6-3 and TRBJ2-5, with TRBD1 identical over 8 bases. The J call may be faulty, since TRBJ2-7 better matches the DNA end. The material was peripheral blood, obtained in a trial of Ad26.COV2.S vaccine versus placebo. This TCR was sampled from a person between 18 and 65 years old who received the Ad26.COV2.S COVID-19 vaccine or a placebo. As DNA, the CDR3 is TGTGCCAGCAGTTACGGGGCAGGGGGCGGCGAGCAGTACTTC. As protein: CASSYGAGGGEQYF.